This T cell receptor beta chain was recovered during a study of T-cell reconstitution after alpha-beta-depleted transplantation in children listed by TCRdb under 2016. About the investigation overall: The study quantitatively tracked T-cell immune reconstitution after TCRalphabeta/CD19-depleted allogeneic hematopoietic cell transplantation in children using TCR repertoire profiling. The investigation overall reported the following: The frequencies of hyperexpanded clones fell over the following months, and after one year, T-cell counts and TCRbeta diversity were mostly attributed to newly produced T cells. In some patients, the high TCRbeta diversity seen at day 60 was put down to recipient T cells and intrathymic progenitors that had survived conditioning. Apparently early alphabetaT-cell count recovery about two months after transplant reportedly relied on only several hundred rapidly expanded clones derived from non-depleted graft cells.

A remark on this clonotype: Its binding antigen is unknown. The input lacks base qualities; no much larger clone sits a single base away.

The protocol used for the library was PCR. The data were produced on an Illumina HiSeq 2500. TCR library preparation used molecular barcoding, with unique molecular identifiers applied to normalize quantification of the TCRbeta repertoire. TCRdb itself trimmed the public reads at Q25 with fastp, ran MiXCR and retained productive beta chains. Each entry merges the rows of one CDR3 protein and shows their most common DNA and genes. This sample lists 400,000 to 450,000 distinct CDR3 sequences; approximately 41% were detected once. Around 29% of the sample is in the top ten clones. The CDR3 starts with the cysteine, ends with the phenylalanine, and has 13 residues. Kept here is only the CDR3 DNA, which spans 39 bases and is read in frame from base 1. V is cut by 6 bases and J by 5 bases, and the space between the germline ends is 17 bases. CDR1 and CDR2, per the germline V gene (reference sequence), are DFQATT and SNEGSKA.

Reading the label with the study, this specimen's treatment or condition is: allogeneic hematopoietic cell transplantation with graft depleted of TCRalphabeta T cells and CD19 B cells. TCRalphabeta/CD19-depleted allogeneic hematopoietic cell grafts were given to the transplant recipients, all of whom were children. Recombination joined TRBV20-1 with TRBJ2-7; no confident D gene assignment can be made. This sample comprised PBMCs, obtained before TCRalphabeta/CD19-depleted stem cell transplant. The receptor was derived from a girl aged 2 to 10 with aplastic anemia, due to receive a stem cell transplant. The DNA sequence reads TGCAGTGCGGGCCCTAGAATGGGGAACGAGCAGTACTTC. Its translation is CSAGPRMGNEQYF.